What follows describes a single TCR beta chain. This sample is part of a study of control samples from healthy donors and cancer patients. TCRdb's table, derived via immunoSEQ multiplex PCR, lists solely in-frame clones and lacks some. The sample has 120,000 or so clones; approximately 94% are singletons. The CDR3 loop spans 13 amino acids. V lost 3 bases to trimming and J lost 8 bases; unmatched junction nucleotides: 2. Germline V lookup: CDR1 MNHNS, CDR2 SASEGT. The receptor comes from a man in his thirties or forties in good health. V is TRBV6-1 and J is TRBJ1-2; 11 bases align to TRBD1. Sequences were obtained from blood. The CDR3 bases are TGTGCCAGCAGTGAGGACAGGGGGCTCGGCTACACCTTC. Protein sequence: CASSEDRGLGYTF.